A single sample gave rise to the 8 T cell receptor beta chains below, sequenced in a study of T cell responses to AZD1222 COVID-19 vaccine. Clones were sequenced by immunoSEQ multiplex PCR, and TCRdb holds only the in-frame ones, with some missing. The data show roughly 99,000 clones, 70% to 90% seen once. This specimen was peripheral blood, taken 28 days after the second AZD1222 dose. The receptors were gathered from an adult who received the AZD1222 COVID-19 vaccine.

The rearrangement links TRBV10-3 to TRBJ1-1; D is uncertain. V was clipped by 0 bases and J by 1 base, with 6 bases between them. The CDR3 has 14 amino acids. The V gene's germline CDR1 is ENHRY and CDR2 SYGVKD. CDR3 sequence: CAISESKKNTEAFF. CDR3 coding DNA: TGTGCCATCAGTGAGTCCAAGAAGAACACTGAAGCTTTCTTT.

The CDR3 DNA reads as TGTGCCAGTAGTACGACTGAAGCTTTCTTT. It translates to CASSTTEAFF. The J gene is TRBJ1-1, the V gene TRBV19; no reliable D call. V lost 4 bases to trimming and J lost 5 bases, with 2 bases between them. In germline, CDR1 is LNHDA, CDR2 SQIVND (reference sequence). This CDR3 is 10 amino acids long. The whole variable domain, remainder taken from reference TRBV19 and TRBJ1-1, is DGGITQSPKYLFRKEGQNVTLSCEQNLNHDAMYWYRQDPGQGLRLIYYSQIVNDFQKGDIAEGYSVSREKKESFPLTVTSAQKNPTAFYLCASSTTEAFFGQGTRLTVV.

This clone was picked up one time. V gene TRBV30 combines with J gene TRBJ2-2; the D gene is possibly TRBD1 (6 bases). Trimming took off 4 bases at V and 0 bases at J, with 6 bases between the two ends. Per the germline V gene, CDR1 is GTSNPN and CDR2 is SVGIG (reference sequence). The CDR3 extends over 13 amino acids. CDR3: CAWTGANTGELFF. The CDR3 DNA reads TGTGCCTGGACAGGGGCGAACACCGGGGAGCTGTTTTTT.

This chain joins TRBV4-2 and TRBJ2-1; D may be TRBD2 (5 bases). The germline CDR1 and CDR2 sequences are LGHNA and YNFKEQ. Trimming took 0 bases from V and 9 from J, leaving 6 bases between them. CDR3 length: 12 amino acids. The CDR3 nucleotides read TGTGCCAGCAGCCAAGAGGCGGGTGAGCAGTTCTTC. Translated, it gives CASSQEAGEQFF.

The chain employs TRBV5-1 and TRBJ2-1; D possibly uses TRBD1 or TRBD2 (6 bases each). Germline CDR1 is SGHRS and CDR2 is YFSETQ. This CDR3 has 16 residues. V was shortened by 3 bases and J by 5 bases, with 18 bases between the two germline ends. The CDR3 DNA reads TGCGCCAGCAGCTCTCCCCTGGGGGGCGCCCACAATGAGCAGTTCTTC. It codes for CASSSPLGGAHNEQFF.

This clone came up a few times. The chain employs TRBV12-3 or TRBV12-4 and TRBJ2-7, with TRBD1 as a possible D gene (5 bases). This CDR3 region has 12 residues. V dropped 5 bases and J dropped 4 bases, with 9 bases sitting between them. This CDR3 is CASSPQGYEQYF. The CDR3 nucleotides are TGTGCCAGCAGTCCCCAGGGATACGAGCAGTACTTC.

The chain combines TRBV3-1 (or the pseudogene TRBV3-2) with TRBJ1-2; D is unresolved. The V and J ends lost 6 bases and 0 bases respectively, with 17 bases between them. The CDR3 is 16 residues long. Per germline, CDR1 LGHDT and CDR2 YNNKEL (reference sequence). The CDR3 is CASSQMLDTTNYGYTF. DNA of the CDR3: TGTGCCAGCAGTCAGATGCTTGACACTACTAACTATGGCTACACCTTC.

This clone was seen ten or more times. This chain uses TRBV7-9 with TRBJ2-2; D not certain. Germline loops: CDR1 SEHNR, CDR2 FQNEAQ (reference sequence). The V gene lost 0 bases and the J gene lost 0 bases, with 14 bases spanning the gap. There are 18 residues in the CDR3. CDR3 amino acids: CASSLAPLRTANTGELFF. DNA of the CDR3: TGTGCCAGCAGCTTAGCGCCACTCAGGACCGCGAACACCGGGGAGCTGTTTTTT. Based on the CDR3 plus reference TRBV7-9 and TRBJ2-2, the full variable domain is DTGVSQNPRHKITKRGQNVTFRCDPISEHNRLYWYRQTLGQGPEFLTYFQNEAQLEKSRLLSDRFSAERPKGSFSTLEIQRTEQGDSAMYLCASSLAPLRTANTGELFFGEGSRLTVL.